The 18 T cell receptor beta chains below were found in one sample sequenced in a study of Graves' ophthalmopathy and Graves' hyperthyroidism. Amplified TCR beta CDR3 regions were obtained using RNA transcripts as template. First-round RT-PCR relied on HTBI primers, and a second-round multiplex PCR came next. MiXCR, applied by TCRdb to the multiplex PCR reads, yields one record per CDR3 protein. Of about 370,000 distinct CDR3 sequences listed, about a sixth are singletons. The specimen was peripheral blood. These receptors all stem from an adult woman with stable Graves' hyperthyroidism.

The sample holds many counts of this clonotype. V usage is TRBV28 and J usage is TRBJ1-5; TRBD1 might be the D (5 bases). V lost 7 bases to trimming and J lost 3 bases, with 19 bases between them. Germline CDR1 MDHEN, CDR2 SYDVKM. The CDR3 spans 16 residues. In DNA form, the CDR3 reads TGTGCCAGCACCAAGGGGCTGGGGTCTATCAATCAGCCCCAGCATTTT. Translating gives CASTKGLGSINQPQHF.

This clonotype was detected ten times or more. The chain joins TRBV19 to TRBJ2-4; D might be TRBD2 (5 bases). The V and J ends lost 5 bases and 0 bases respectively, with 14 bases between them. There are 16 residues in the CDR3. Germline V gene data show CDR1 as LNHDA and CDR2 as SQIVND (reference sequence). Here the CDR3 reads CASSPGGSVAKNIQYF. Written as DNA, the CDR3 is TGTGCCAGTAGTCCGGGCGGTAGCGTAGCCAAAAACATTCAGTACTTC.

In its sample, this clonotype was seen many times. J is TRBJ2-7 and V is TRBV7-3; 14 nucleotides align to TRBD2. V shed 5 bases, J shed 3 bases, and the junction held 9 bases outside the gene matches. Germline assignment: CDR1 SGHTA and CDR2 FQGTGA. This CDR3 has 17 amino acids. CDR3 loop: CASSPTGTSGGNYEQYF. DNA of the CDR3: TGTGCCAGCAGCCCGACCGGGACTAGCGGGGGCAACTACGAGCAGTACTTC.

The table lists this clonotype with many counts. The CDR3 spells CSLKGSGGDQYF. The CDR3 DNA reads TGCAGTCTAAAGGGATCTGGGGGTGACCAGTACTTC. The rearrangement uses TRBV20-1 and TRBJ2-5; the D gene could be TRBD1 or TRBD2 (5 bases each). The CDR3 contains 12 residues. Germline V lookup: CDR1 DFQATT, CDR2 SNEGSKA (reference sequence). Trimming removed 8 bases at V and 10 bases at J, with 20 bases between.

In its sample, this clonotype was seen many times. Written as DNA, the CDR3 is TGTGCCAGCAGCTTAGGGGACAGACTCTCCTACGAGCAGTACTTC. Its translation is CASSLGDRLSYEQYF. The chain uses TRBV7-2 and TRBJ2-7, with TRBD1 matching 7 bases. Trimming at V came to 1 base and at J to 0 bases, leaving 3 bases not matched to a gene. CDR1 is SGHTA, CDR2 FQGNSA, per germline. CDR3 length: 15 amino acids.

This clonotype was counted a few times. The rearrangement uses TRBV19 and TRBJ2-1; 13 bases are shared with TRBD2. The CDR3 runs 16 residues. CDR1 LNHDA and CDR2 SQIVND come from the germline V gene (reference sequence). V was clipped by 5 bases and J by 8 bases; unmatched bases: 9. CDR3 sequence reads: CASSFPRTSGSYEQFF. The CDR3 nucleotides are TGTGCCAGTAGTTTCCCCCGGACTAGCGGGAGTTATGAGCAGTTCTTC.

This clonotype was counted many times. The genes are TRBV28 and TRBJ2-5; maybe TRBD2 (6 bases). Germline CDR1 and CDR2: MDHEN and SYDVKM. Trimming took 8 bases from V and 0 from J, leaving 10 bases between them. This CDR3 is built from 13 residues. The CDR3, as DNA: TGTGCCAGCTGTGGGGGGTACCAAGAGACCCAGTACTTC. Protein: CASCGGYQETQYF.

This clonotype came up many times. The V and J genes are TRBV11-2 and TRBJ2-7; the D gene is possibly TRBD2 (6 bases). The CDR3 is 15 residues long. Germline V gene sequence: CDR1 SGHAT, CDR2 FQNNGV. Trimming shortened V by 5 bases and J by 0 bases, and 14 bases separated the two germline ends. The CDR3 spells CASSPSAGNSYEQYF. The DNA of the CDR3 is TGTGCCAGCAGCCCCAGCGCGGGGAACTCCTACGAGCAGTACTTC.

The table lists this clonotype with many counts. This chain uses TRBV3-1 with TRBJ2-2, with a tentative D call TRBD1 (5 bases). CDR3 length equals 14 residues. The ends were cut back, 3 bases at V and 5 bases at J, with 10 bases in the middle. Germline values: CDR1 LGHDT, CDR2 YNNKEL (reference sequence). Written as DNA, the CDR3 is TGTGCCAGCAGCCACCCGGACACAACCGGGGAGCTGTTTTTT. It yields the protein CASSHPDTTGELFF. Full variable domain (rest looked up from reference TRBV3-1 and TRBJ2-2): DTAVSQTPKYLVTQMGNDKSIKCEQNLGHDTMYWYKQDSKKFLKIMFSYNNKELIINETVPNRFSPKSPDKAHLNLHINSLELGDSAVYFCASSHPDTTGELFFGEGSRLTVL.

This clonotype was found many times. The chain carries TRBV19 and TRBJ1-5; a possible D gene is TRBD1 (6 bases). This CDR3 contains 13 residues. Germline CDR1 and CDR2: LNHDA and SQIVND (reference sequence). Between the trimmed V and J ends, which lost 6 bases and 5 bases, there was a span of 11 bases. CDR3 region: CASRPGQYQPQHF. The DNA of the CDR3 is TGTGCCAGTAGGCCGGGACAATATCAGCCCCAGCATTTT.

At least ten counts were recorded for this clonotype. The J gene is TRBJ2-7, the V gene TRBV6-1; the D gene is possibly TRBD2 (6 bases). CDR1 and CDR2 from the germline V gene are MNHNS and SASEGT. V was pared by 7 bases and J by 3 bases, with 10 bases between. CDR3 length equals 12 residues. The CDR3 nucleotides read TGTGCCAGCACCTCGGGGGACTACGAGCAGTACTTC. Protein: CASTSGDYEQYF.

J is TRBJ1-5 and V is TRBV28; D unclear. The V gene's germline CDR1 is MDHEN and CDR2 SYDVKM. This CDR3 comprises 14 residues. With 7 bases removed from V and 3 bases from J, the gap between germline ends came to 13 bases. The CDR3: CASISGRINQPQHF. CDR3 in DNA: TGTGCCAGCATTTCAGGTCGCATCAATCAGCCCCAGCATTTT.

This clonotype occurred many times. The chain carries TRBV19 and TRBJ1-6; maybe TRBD1 (5 bases). Trimming took 5 bases from V and 9 from J, leaving 14 bases between them. Germline CDR1 reads LNHDA; CDR2 reads SQIVND (reference sequence). This CDR3 spans 14 amino acids. The CDR3 is CASSPDSEGSPLHF. The CDR3 DNA reads TGTGCCAGTAGTCCTGACAGCGAGGGTTCACCCCTCCACTTT.

This clonotype was counted ten times or more. The chain couples TRBV28 to TRBJ2-7, with 11 bases aligning to TRBD1. The V segment lost 5 bases and the J segment 2 bases; nucleotides outside the gene matches: 5. Germline CDR1 reads MDHEN; CDR2 reads SYDVKM. The CDR3 has 15 residues. This CDR3 is CASSAPGQGAYEQYF. CDR3 bases: TGTGCCAGCAGTGCGCCGGGACAGGGGGCCTACGAGCAGTACTTC.

This clonotype was counted many times. V and J are TRBV29-1 and TRBJ2-5, with D uncertain. This CDR3 region has 13 residues. The germline gives CDR1 SQVTM, CDR2 ANQGSEA. Trimming cost V 4 bases and J 1 base, with 10 bases left between them. This CDR3 reads CSVGKNTQETQYF. As DNA, the CDR3 is TGCAGCGTTGGCAAGAATACCCAAGAGACCCAGTACTTC.

This clonotype was observed at least ten times. The V gene is TRBV5-4, the J gene TRBJ2-2; D is possibly TRBD1 (6 bases). Germline CDR1 is SGHNT and CDR2 is YYREEE (reference sequence). The CDR3 consists of 16 residues. V was clipped by 0 bases and J by 4 bases, with 13 bases between them. CDR3 nucleotide sequence: TGTGCCAGCAGCTTGGGGCAGGGGCGAAGCACCGGGGAGCTGTTTTTT. It yields the protein CASSLGQGRSTGELFF.

The table lists this clonotype with many counts. The V gene is TRBV20-1, the J gene TRBJ2-2, with D possibly being TRBD2 (6 bases). The ends were cut back, 7 bases at V and 2 bases at J, with 11 bases in the middle. The CDR3 sequence is 13 residues long. Germline V gene data show CDR1 as DFQATT and CDR2 as SNEGSKA (reference sequence). CDR3 coding DNA: TGCAGTGGGGACTCACTCAACACCGGGGAGCTGTTTTTT. Its protein product is CSGDSLNTGELFF.

This clonotype was recorded many times. This chain connects TRBV19 to TRBJ2-7; weak D call: TRBD1 (5 bases). Between the trimmed V and J ends, which lost 5 bases and 5 bases, there was a span of 10 bases. There are 12 residues in the CDR3. Germline V gene lookup returns CDR1 LNHDA and CDR2 SQIVND (reference sequence). This CDR3 is CASSQSGNEQYF. As DNA, the CDR3 is TGTGCCAGTAGTCAATCAGGGAACGAGCAGTACTTC.